The text below deals with one TCR beta chain. This sample stems from a study of OX40 agonist ivuxolimab in advanced cancers. Looking at the study overall: Participants averaged 60 years of age (range about 23 to 79) and were under 90% male. Three partial responders included one hepatocellular carcinoma patient and two cutaneous melanoma patients.

This table comes from immunoSEQ multiplex PCR, and its TCRdb copy is limited to in-frame clones, with some not included. The table includes approximately 25,000 clones, 65% to 90% detected once. V was shortened by 1 base and J by 0 bases, with 13 bases between the two germline ends. The CDR3 loop spans 17 amino acids. Germline V gene lookup returns CDR1 MDHEN and CDR2 SYDVKM. Sequencing used CD4+ or CD8+ T cells sorted from blood, obtained in a trial of the OX40 agonist ivuxolimab. The rearrangement links TRBV28 to TRBJ1-3, with D unresolved. The TCR comes from an adult with an advanced solid tumor such as melanoma, head and neck, liver or kidney cancer. CDR3 DNA: TGTGCCAGCAGTTTATCCCTCCACCTAAACTCTGGAAACACCATATATTTT. Protein product: CASSLSLHLNSGNTIYF. Complete variable domain (other parts from reference TRBV28 and TRBJ1-3): DVKVTQSSRYLVKRTGEKVFLECVQDMDHENMFWYRQDPGLGLRLIYFSYDVKMKEKGDIPEGYSVSREKKERFSLILESASTNQTSMYLCASSLSLHLNSGNTIYFGEGSWLTVV.